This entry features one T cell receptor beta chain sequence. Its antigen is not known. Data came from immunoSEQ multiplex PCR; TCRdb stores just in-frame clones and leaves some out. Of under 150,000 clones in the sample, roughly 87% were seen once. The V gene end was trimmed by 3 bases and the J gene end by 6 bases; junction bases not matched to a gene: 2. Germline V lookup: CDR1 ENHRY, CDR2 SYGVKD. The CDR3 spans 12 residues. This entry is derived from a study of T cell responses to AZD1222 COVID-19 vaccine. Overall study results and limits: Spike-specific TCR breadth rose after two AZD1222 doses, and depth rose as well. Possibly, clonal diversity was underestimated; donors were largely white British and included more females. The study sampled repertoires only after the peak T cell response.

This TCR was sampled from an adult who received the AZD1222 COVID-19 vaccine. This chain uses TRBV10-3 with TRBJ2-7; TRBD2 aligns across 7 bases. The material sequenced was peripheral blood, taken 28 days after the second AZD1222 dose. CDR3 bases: TGTGCCATCAGTGACGGGGAGGGCGAGCAGTACTTC. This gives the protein CAISDGEGEQYF.